Listed here are 25 T cell receptor beta chains from one sample, sequenced in a study of human T cells and chemical hapten exposure. MiXCR, run by TCRdb on the RACE reads, gives a single entry per CDR3 protein. This table has 65,000 to 95,000 distinct CDR3 sequences, 6.6% appearing once. Noted time point: patch test 2, 6 weeks after DPC sensitization. Regarding treatment: therapeutic diphenylcyclopropenone sensitization with weekly scalp DPC. Sequenced material: whole blood, taken in connection with sensitization to the hapten diphenylcyclopropenone (DPC). These receptors originate from a woman under 40 with alopecia areata. Some clones in this sample may be carry-over from other donors' samples.

The chain carries TRBV6-6 and TRBJ1-1; possibly TRBD1 for D (5 bases). The CDR3 runs to 14 residues. The ends were cut back, 5 bases at V and 3 bases at J, with 13 bases in the middle. Germline V gene data show CDR1 as MNHNY and CDR2 as SVGAGI (reference sequence). CDR3 in amino acids: CASSQNQGYTEAFF. In DNA, the CDR3 is TGTGCCAGCAGTCAAAATCAGGGATACACTGAAGCTTTCTTT.

In this sample, this clonotype turned up a few times. V and J are TRBV10-3 and TRBJ1-1; TRBD1 matches at 8 bases. Trimming removed 3 bases from V and 5 bases from J; junction bases left unmatched: 14. Germline loops: CDR1 ENHRY, CDR2 SYGVKD. CDR3 length equals 17 residues. The CDR3 spells CAISESGGAGTSTEAFF. CDR3 nucleotide sequence: TGTGCCATCAGTGAATCAGGGGGCGCTGGTACAAGTACTGAAGCTTTCTTT.

This clonotype was recorded a few times. This rearrangement joins TRBV19 to TRBJ1-6; a weak D match, TRBD1 (6 bases). V was clipped by 3 bases and J by 10 bases, with 19 bases between them. Germline V gene sequence: CDR1 LNHDA, CDR2 SQIVND (reference sequence). The CDR3 is 16 residues long. CDR3 in amino acids: CASSIGGTFHGSPLHF. DNA of the CDR3: TGTGCCAGTAGTATTGGGGGGACATTCCATGGATCACCCCTCCACTTT.

This clonotype turned up a few times. This rearrangement joins TRBV20-1 to TRBJ2-3, with D perhaps TRBD1 (6 bases). The CDR3 consists of 15 residues. Trimming took 0 bases from V and 3 from J, leaving 13 bases between them. Germline CDR1 is DFQATT and CDR2 is SNEGSKA (reference sequence). The CDR3 coding sequence is TGCAGTGCTAGAGATCCCCCCAGGGGAACAGATACGCAGTATTTT. Protein product: CSARDPPRGTDTQYF.

The J gene is TRBJ1-3, the V gene TRBV5-1; maybe TRBD1 (5 bases). Germline lookup yields CDR1 SGHRS and CDR2 YFSETQ. Trimming pared 1 base from V and 4 bases from J, leaving 9 bases between. The CDR3 is 14 residues long. The CDR3: CASSLNRQGNTIYF. CDR3 bases: TGCGCCAGCAGCTTGAACAGACAGGGAAACACCATATATTTT.

This clonotype was detected ten times or more. This chain connects TRBV11-2 to TRBJ2-5; D not certain. V gave up 1 base and J gave up 4 bases, with 4 bases separating them. This CDR3 has 12 amino acids. Germline loops: CDR1 SGHAT, CDR2 FQNNGV. In DNA form, the CDR3 reads TGTGCCAGCAGCTTAGTTCCAGAGACCCAGTACTTC. Translating gives CASSLVPETQYF. The full variable domain, rest sourced from reference TRBV11-2 and TRBJ2-5, is EAGVAQSPRYKIIEKRQSVAFWCNPISGHATLYWYQQILGQGPKLLIQFQNNGVVDDSQLPKDRFSAERLKGVDSTLKIQPAKLEDSAVYLCASSLVPETQYFGPGTRLLVL.

Many counts were recorded for this clonotype. This rearrangement joins TRBV20-1 to TRBJ1-1; D call uncertain. The germline V and J ends were trimmed by 1 base and 8 bases, with 14 bases remaining between them. The germline gives CDR1 DFQATT, CDR2 SNEGSKA (reference sequence). The CDR3 is made up of 13 amino acids. The CDR3 DNA reads TGCAGTGCTAGAGCTCATGGGGTTGGGGAAGCTTTCTTT. This encodes CSARAHGVGEAFF.

The V gene is TRBV11-2, the J gene TRBJ1-6; weak D call: TRBD1 (5 bases). V dropped 5 bases and J dropped 6 bases, with 11 bases sitting between them. Germline V gene sequence: CDR1 SGHAT, CDR2 FQNNGV. This CDR3 is 14 amino acids long. The CDR3 nucleotides read TGTGCCAGCAGCCTGAGGGGTATTAATTCACCCCTCCACTTT. Protein: CASSLRGINSPLHF.

This rearrangement joins TRBV2 to TRBJ2-3, with D unclear. This CDR3 comprises 13 residues. V lost 9 bases and J 3 bases, leaving 13 bases between the germline ends. Germline V lookup: CDR1 SNHLY, CDR2 FYNNEI. CDR3 sequence reads: CASYRTRTDTQYF. The CDR3 nucleotides read TGTGCCAGTTATAGAACGAGGACAGATACGCAGTATTTT.

This clonotype was observed at least ten times. The rearrangement joins TRBV6-1 to TRBJ1-3, with D unclear. The CDR3 sequence is 12 residues long. Per the germline V gene, CDR1 is MNHNS and CDR2 is SASEGT. The V and J ends lost 8 bases and 0 bases respectively, with 5 bases between them. This CDR3 reads CASDISGNTIYF. CDR3 coding DNA: TGTGCCAGCGATATCTCTGGAAACACCATATATTTT.

This clonotype was counted many times. This chain connects TRBV29-1 to TRBJ2-7; D unresolved. This CDR3 has 12 amino acids. The germline V gene has CDR1 SQVTM and CDR2 ANQGSEA. V lost 7 bases to trimming and J lost 2 bases, with 12 bases between them. The CDR3 DNA reads as TGCAGCGCCTCCTGGAAGCCCTACGAGCAGTACTTC. This codes for CSASWKPYEQYF.

Many counts were recorded for this clonotype. The CDR3: CASSPYGTGRGYTF. The CDR3 region has the DNA TGTGCCAGCAGCCCTTATGGGACAGGTAGAGGCTACACCTTC. The gene calls are TRBV12-3 or TRBV12-4 and TRBJ1-2; 8 nucleotides align to TRBD1. This CDR3 comprises 14 residues. The J segment lost 8 bases and the V segment lost 6 bases, leaving 11 bases of the junction unmatched.

This clonotype was observed many times. J is TRBJ1-4 and V is TRBV20-1; D is uncertain. Germline V gene lookup returns CDR1 DFQATT and CDR2 SNEGSKA (reference sequence). The CDR3 is 16 amino acids. V was trimmed by 6 bases and J by 6 bases, leaving 23 bases between them. This CDR3 is CSARPFGEDGYEKLFF. CDR3 in DNA: TGCAGTGCCCGTCCATTTGGCGAGGACGGTTATGAAAAACTGTTTTTT.

This clonotype was seen many times. This chain connects TRBV15 to TRBJ2-7; perhaps TRBD1 as D (5 bases). The CDR3 has 14 residues. V was pared by 0 bases and J by 2 bases, with 8 bases between. Germline CDR1 and CDR2: LNHNV and YYDKDF (reference sequence). The chain's CDR3 is CATSREGATYEQYF. The CDR3 DNA sequence: TGTGCCACCAGCAGAGAAGGGGCGACCTACGAGCAGTACTTC.

There are a few counts of this clonotype. The chain recombines TRBV30 with TRBJ1-5; TRBD1 matches 9 bases. Per germline, CDR1 GTSNPN and CDR2 SVGIG (reference sequence). This CDR3 region has 15 residues. The V and J ends lost 3 bases and 2 bases, in that order; junction bases with no gene match: 5. In DNA form, the CDR3 reads TGTGCCTGGAGGGGACAGGGTGGTGGCAATCAGCCCCAGCATTTT. This codes for CAWRGQGGGNQPQHF.

This clonotype has more than one count but fewer than ten. The chain combines TRBV7-9 with TRBJ2-2, with no clear D. V gave up 10 bases and J gave up 0 bases, with 6 bases separating them. The CDR3 is 12 residues long. Germline CDR1 reads SEHNR; CDR2 reads FQNEAQ (reference sequence). The CDR3 DNA reads as TGTGCCATGTTGTCGAACACCGGGGAGCTGTTTTTT. Translating gives CAMLSNTGELFF.

This clonotype was counted ten times or more. This chain connects TRBV20-1 to TRBJ1-1; 7 nucleotides align to TRBD1. Germline V gene data show CDR1 as DFQATT and CDR2 as SNEGSKA (reference sequence). CDR3 length equals 16 residues. Trimming cost V 6 bases and J 1 base; bases outside gene matches: 14. DNA of the CDR3: TGCAGTGCCCCCAGGTGGGGGACAGAAGGGAACACTGAAGCTTTCTTT. This translates into CSAPRWGTEGNTEAFF.

Many counts were recorded for this clonotype. The rearrangement links TRBV6-5 to TRBJ1-5; D remains ambiguous. The CDR3 covers 13 residues. V was clipped by 6 bases and J by 4 bases, with 10 bases between them. The V gene's germline CDR1 is MNHEY and CDR2 SVGAGI. CDR3 sequence reads: CASSYGSNQPQHF. The CDR3 DNA is TGTGCCAGCAGCTATGGGTCGAATCAGCCCCAGCATTTT.

This clonotype was counted many times. The chain carries TRBV6-6 and TRBJ1-6, with 9 bases identical to TRBD1. Germline V gene lookup returns CDR1 MNHNY and CDR2 SVGAGI (reference sequence). This CDR3 is built from 14 residues. Losses at the gene ends were 5 bases for V and 8 bases for J; bases not matched to a gene: 4. Here the CDR3 DNA reads TGTGCCAGCAGTAGGGGACAGGGCGATTCACCCCTCCACTTT. Amino acids: CASSRGQGDSPLHF.

This clonotype was seen repeatedly, ten times or more. The chain recombines TRBV20-1 with TRBJ2-2, with D possibly TRBD1 on 6 matching bases. Germline V lookup: CDR1 DFQATT, CDR2 SNEGSKA (reference sequence). V dropped 4 bases and J dropped 11 bases, with 20 bases sitting between them. This CDR3 has 14 amino acids. The CDR3 DNA reads as TGCAGTGCTATCGGGCAGGGGCATAAAGGAGAGCTGTTTTTT. It yields the protein CSAIGQGHKGELFF.

This clonotype was seen at least ten times. The rearrangement joins TRBV12-3 or TRBV12-4 to TRBJ1-1, with D possibly TRBD1 on 6 matching bases. Between the trimmed V and J ends, which lost 7 bases and 1 base, there was a span of 10 bases. The CDR3 is made up of 13 amino acids. Here the CDR3 DNA reads TGTGCCAGCATCTTCAGGGGGAACACTGAAGCTTTCTTT. Its translation: CASIFRGNTEAFF.

This clonotype was seen a handful of times. The rearrangement uses TRBV9 and TRBJ1-2, with unresolved D. Germline V gene data show CDR1 as SGDLS and CDR2 as YYNGEE. The CDR3 sequence is 13 residues long. V lost 7 bases and J lost 3, with 13 bases in between. CDR3: CASASSGYYGYTF. In nucleotides, the CDR3 is TGTGCCAGCGCCTCGTCCGGCTACTATGGCTACACCTTC.

The V gene is TRBV5-1, the J gene TRBJ1-1, with a weak D call TRBD1 (6 bases). Trimming left V 1 base short and J 4 bases short, with 14 bases between. CDR1 SGHRS and CDR2 YFSETQ come from the germline V gene. The CDR3 is 15 amino acids. CDR3 protein: CASSLQPGAFTEAFF. The CDR3 DNA follows: TGCGCCAGCAGCTTGCAGCCAGGGGCATTCACTGAAGCTTTCTTT.

This chain links TRBV7-9 with TRBJ2-2, with D possibly being TRBD1 (6 bases). The V gene's germline CDR1 is SEHNR and CDR2 FQNEAQ (reference sequence). The CDR3 has 20 residues. The V gene lost 5 bases and the J gene lost 1 base, with 26 bases spanning the gap. This chain's CDR3 is CASSLRPGDRDIMNTGELFF. The CDR3, as DNA: TGTGCCAGCAGCCTCCGACCCGGGGACCGGGACATCATGAACACCGGGGAGCTGTTTTTT.

This clonotype was picked up many times. The V gene is TRBV10-1, the J gene TRBJ1-2; D unclear. This CDR3 contains 15 residues. Germline V gene data show CDR1 as WNHNN and CDR2 as SYGVQD (reference sequence). Trimming removed 3 bases at V and 3 bases at J, with 14 bases between. The CDR3 region has the DNA TGCGCCAGCAGTGACGGTCACGGTCCCTACTATGGCTACACCTTC. Its protein is CASSDGHGPYYGYTF.